This T cell receptor beta chain was captured in a study of blood T cell repertoires in COVID-19. Study-wide context: The United States, Italy and Spain supplied acute and convalescent COVID-19 samples.

V dropped 5 bases and J dropped 1; count of bases not matched to a gene: 7. The CDR3 covers 15 residues. Germline CDR1 and CDR2: LNHDA and SQIVND (reference sequence). Repertoires were generated with immunoSEQ multiplex PCR, while TCRdb's copy carries only in-frame clones and drops some. This sample carries some 290,000 clones, roughly 93% of them seen once, and the ten largest clones take about 2.3%. The J gene is TRBJ1-1, the V gene TRBV19; TRBD1 agrees at 7 bases. This TCR was recovered from a woman between 35 and 50 years old with acute COVID-19. Sequenced input: PBMCs or T cells enriched from blood (not recorded which). The CDR3 DNA is TGTGCCAGTAGTCCGGGACAGACCGCGAACACTGAAGCTTTCTTT. Translation gives CASSPGQTANTEAFF. Full variable domain (remainder filled in from reference TRBV19 and TRBJ1-1): DGGITQSPKYLFRKEGQNVTLSCEQNLNHDAMYWYRQDPGQGLRLIYYSQIVNDFQKGDIAEGYSVSREKKESFPLTVTSAQKNPTAFYLCASSPGQTANTEAFFGQGTRLTVV.